The text below deals with one TCR beta chain. What it recognizes is unknown. These data originate in a study of T cells in Graves' hyperthyroidism and ophthalmopathy. General study results and limits: Expanded thyroid clonotypes (above 0.001) were mostly also found in blood. Patients with ophthalmopathy were separated from those with stable hyperthyroidism by a 13 V-J model.

This CDR3 is built from 13 residues. Germline V gene data show CDR1 as SQVTM and CDR2 as ANQGSEA. Trimming stripped 2 bases from V and 4 bases from J, with 9 bases between. Authors of the study amplified TCR beta CDR3 regions from RNA transcripts. The primer set for the first-round RT-PCR of the TCR CDR3 was HTBI. MiXCR, applied by TCRdb to the multiplex PCR reads, yields one record per CDR3 protein. This repertoire shows 600,000 or so distinct CDR3 sequences, around 45% found once; its top ten account for nearly 8.5%. Every diagnosis used clinical symptoms, serum thyroxine and TRAb, thyroid ultrasound and orbital computed tomography.

The clonotype was recovered from a woman younger than 35 with Graves' hyperthyroidism. The chain joins TRBV29-1 to TRBJ2-1; D is unresolved. Sequencing used peripheral blood or thyroid tissue (not recorded which). As DNA, the CDR3 is TGCAGCGTTGAAATAACAGAATACAATGAGCAGTTCTTC. Residues: CSVEITEYNEQFF.